This T cell receptor (beta chain) is from a study of molecular identifiers for immune sequencing clone quantification. Study-level points and caveats: Detecting spiked Jurkat TCR RNA from one cell among about 910,000 naive cells was reportedly possible. Highly expanded clone sizes could be underestimated through barcode sharing by identical TCR molecules.

In TCRdb, the PCR reads were re-called with MiXCR into one record per CDR3 protein. The table lists about 39,000 distinct CDR3 sequences, around 18% of them singletons. V gave up 0 bases and J gave up 1 base, with 7 bases separating them. CDR1 is SGHRS, CDR2 YFSETQ, per germline. This CDR3 has 14 amino acids. This clonotype occurred many times. What it binds is unknown. The specimen was naive CD8+ T cells from blood, with Jurkat cell RNA spiked in. Subset meaning: FACS-sorted CD8+CD4-CCR7+CD45RA+ naive T cells. This clonotype was sampled from a human donor in good health. Some libraries in this study had Jurkat cell RNA spiked in. V and J are TRBV5-1 and TRBJ2-5, with D possibly being TRBD1 (5 bases). The CDR3 sequence: CASSLETAQETQYF. Here the CDR3 DNA reads TGCGCCAGCAGCTTGGAGACAGCCCAAGAGACCCAGTACTTC.